Each of the 21 T cell receptor beta chains below was sequenced from the same sample in a study of cytomegalovirus exposure and HLA in healthy donors. A multiplex PCR was run with 60 Vbeta primers and 13 Jbeta primers. Sequencing was performed with immunoSEQ multiplex PCR; in TCRdb, only in-frame clones are kept and a portion is missing. This sample has 140,000 to 150,000 clones; more than 70% occur once, and the top ten carry 1.5% to 2%. Material for sequencing was PBMCs. All receptors come from a woman between 35 and 50 years old in good health and CMV-seronegative.

The rearrangement links TRBV2 to TRBJ1-6; 8 bases fit TRBD1. Losses at the gene ends were 2 bases for V and 7 bases for J; bases not matched to a gene: 1. The CDR3 length is 14 residues. CDR1 and CDR2 from the germline V gene are SNHLY and FYNNEI. Written as DNA, the CDR3 is TGTGCCAGCAGTGAATGGACAGGGAATTCACCCCTCCACTTT. Translation gives CASSEWTGNSPLHF.

The J gene is TRBJ2-5, the V gene TRBV30, with no clear D. CDR1 and CDR2 from the germline V gene are GTSNPN and SVGIG (reference sequence). The V end was cut by 4 bases, the J end by 5 bases, with 17 bases between. CDR3 length: 14 residues. The CDR3 DNA sequence: TGTGCCTGGAATCCTAGGTCGAGCTGGGAGACCCAGTACTTC. This gives the protein CAWNPRSSWETQYF.

This clone was found a few times. V usage is TRBV11-3 and J usage is TRBJ2-3; 14 positions agree with TRBD2. With 5 bases clipped from V and 4 bases from J, the junction kept 14 bases outside the gene matches. The germline V gene has CDR1 SGHNT and CDR2 YENEEA. The CDR3 runs 19 residues. DNA of the CDR3: TGTGCCAGCAGCGAAGGGGGGGGACTAGCGGGAGTATCGGCAGATACGCAGTATTTT. This encodes CASSEGGGLAGVSADTQYF.

Only one count was recorded for this clone. The chain couples TRBV11-3 to TRBJ2-6; 11 bases map to TRBD1. The germline V gene encodes CDR1 SGHNT and CDR2 YENEEA. Trimming at V came to 4 bases and at J to 2 bases, leaving 4 bases not matched to a gene. There are 17 residues in the CDR3. CDR3 DNA sequence: TGTGCCAGCAGCTCAGGACAGGGGGCTGCTGGGGCCAACGTCCTGACTTTC. Its protein is CASSSGQGAAGANVLTF. The whole variable domain, remainder taken from reference TRBV11-3 and TRBJ2-6, is EAGVVQSPRYKIIEKKQPVAFWCNPISGHNTLYWYLQNLGQGPELLIRYENEEAVDDSQLPKDRFSAERLKGVDSTLKIQPAELGDSAVYLCASSSGQGAAGANVLTFGAGSRLTVL.

V and J are TRBV10-2 and TRBJ1-2, with D maybe TRBD1 (6 bases). This CDR3 spans 11 amino acids. The germline gives CDR1 WSHSY, CDR2 SAAADI. V lost 3 bases and J 7 bases, leaving 6 bases between the germline ends. The CDR3 reads CASSEGGGYTF. For the CDR3, the DNA is TGCGCCAGCAGTGAAGGGGGTGGCTACACCTTC.

The chain uses TRBV21-1 and TRBJ2-2; no DNA check was done on the table's D call, TRBD1. TRBV21-1 is an annotated pseudogene. This CDR3 is built from 18 residues. CDR3 residues: CASSKTEEKQGLRGELFF. CDR3 DNA: TGTGCCAGCAGCAAAACAGAAGAGAAACAGGGTCTAAGGGGGGAGCTGTTTTTT.

CDR3 DNA sequence: TGTGCCAGCAGCGGGGGACAGAGCTCCTATAATTCACCCCTCCACTTT. Protein product: CASSGGQSSYNSPLHF. J is TRBJ1-6 and V is TRBV7-9; 7 bases map to TRBD1. The V segment lost 5 bases and the J segment 0 bases; nucleotides outside the gene matches: 4. CDR1 is SEHNR and CDR2 is FQNEAQ in the germline V gene (reference sequence). The CDR3 is made up of 16 amino acids.

The V call is TRBV7-6, the J call TRBJ2-3; D may be TRBD2 (5 bases). The ends were cut back, 6 bases at V and 5 bases at J, with 18 bases in the middle. Per germline, CDR1 SGHVS and CDR2 FNYEAQ. The CDR3 runs to 15 residues. The CDR3 coding sequence is TGTGCCAGCAGGGCCTTTGCGGGTAGTGGAGATACGCAGTATTTT. It translates to CASRAFAGSGDTQYF.

This chain connects TRBV4-1 to TRBJ2-3; TRBD2 matches 9 bases. V lost 4 bases and J lost 0; bases outside the gene matches: 5. CDR3 length: 16 residues. The germline CDR1 and CDR2 sequences are MGHRA and YSYEKL. The CDR3 region is CASSLSGGPSTDTQYF. The CDR3, as DNA: TGCGCCAGCAGCCTTAGCGGGGGCCCAAGCACAGATACGCAGTATTTT.

This chain joins TRBV19 and TRBJ1-2; D is ambiguous. The CDR3 contains 19 residues. Germline assignment: CDR1 LNHDA and CDR2 SQIVND (reference sequence). Trimming took off 8 bases at V and 4 bases at J, with 32 bases between the two ends. CDR3 protein: CASLDGRFVTGVGVYGYTF. In DNA, the CDR3 is TGTGCCAGTTTGGACGGTCGATTTGTAACGGGAGTGGGCGTCTATGGCTACACCTTC.

This clone was detected a few times. The junction does not match germline at one end; this may be a read error. CDR3 region: CASSEMGPEAFF. The CDR3, as DNA: TGTGCCAGCAGTGAAATGGGGCCTGAGGCTTTCTTT. The V and J genes are TRBV25-1 and TRBJ1-1, with D possibly being TRBD1 (5 bases). Germline V CDR1 and CDR2: MGHDK, SYGVNS. CDR3 length equals 12 residues.

This chain connects TRBV19 to TRBJ1-1; D is perhaps TRBD1 (5 bases). This CDR3 is 11 amino acids long. Trimming cost V 8 bases and J 6 bases, with 10 bases left between them. CDR1 is LNHDA, CDR2 SQIVND, per germline (reference sequence). As DNA, the CDR3 is TGTGCCAGTGCAGGGTTTTCTGAAGCTTTCTTT. Protein product: CASAGFSEAFF.

This chain links TRBV30 with TRBJ1-2; 8 bases map to TRBD1. Germline V gives CDR1 GTSNPN, CDR2 SVGIG (reference sequence). Trimming removed 2 bases from V and 5 bases from J; junction bases left unmatched: 4. The CDR3 contains 13 residues. The CDR3 here is CAWSIQGGYGYTF. CDR3 nucleotides: TGTGCCTGGAGTATACAGGGGGGATATGGCTACACCTTC.

The chain combines TRBV5-4 with TRBJ1-6; 7 bases align to TRBD1. CDR3 length: 14 residues. With V trimmed by 0 bases and J by 13 bases, 7 bases remained unmatched. CDR1 and CDR2 (germline): SGHNT, YYREEE (reference sequence). The CDR3 coding sequence is TGTGCCAGCAGCTTGGACAGGGGTTGGGCGCCCCTCCACTTT. Translation gives CASSLDRGWAPLHF.

Concerning this clone itself: A read error may account for a junction end that differs from germline. Written as DNA, the CDR3 is TGTTCCAGCAGCCTACAGGGATTCGGGGCTTTCTTT. Translation gives CSSSLQGFGAFF. This chain links TRBV7-9 with TRBJ1-1, with D possibly being TRBD1 (6 bases). This CDR3 has 12 residues. Germline V lookup: CDR1 SEHNR, CDR2 FQNEAQ (reference sequence).

This clone came up once. The CDR3 reads CASSSWGQGPFMNTEAFF. The CDR3 DNA follows: TGTGCCAGCAGTTCTTGGGGACAGGGGCCTTTCATGAACACTGAAGCTTTCTTT. The chain is built from TRBV28 and TRBJ1-1; TRBD1 matches at 10 bases. Germline trimming cut 4 bases from V and 0 bases from J; bases unmatched to any gene: 11. The germline V gene encodes CDR1 MDHEN and CDR2 SYDVKM. The CDR3 is 18 amino acids. The variable domain in full, with the rest retrieved from reference TRBV28 and TRBJ1-1, is DVKVTQSSRYLVKRTGEKVFLECVQDMDHENMFWYRQDPGLGLRLIYFSYDVKMKEKGDIPEGYSVSREKKERFSLILESASTNQTSMYLCASSSWGQGPFMNTEAFFGQGTRLTVV.

The sample holds a few counts of this clone. The rearrangement uses TRBV12-5 and TRBJ1-5; no clear D. The V gene's germline CDR1 is LGHNT and CDR2 FRNRAP. Trimming removed 2 bases at V and 5 bases at J, with 7 bases between. The CDR3 loop spans 13 amino acids. The CDR3 DNA sequence: TGTGCTAGTGGTTTGAAGCCCGATCAGCCCCAGCATTTT. Its protein is CASGLKPDQPQHF.

This clone was seen a single time. The V and J genes are TRBV27 and TRBJ1-1, with a tentative D call TRBD1 (6 bases). Trimming cost V 6 bases and J 0 bases, with 14 bases left between them. The CDR3 runs to 15 residues. Germline assignment: CDR1 MNHEY and CDR2 SMNVEV (reference sequence). The CDR3 region is CASSLQGTVNTEAFF. CDR3 coding DNA: TGTGCCAGCAGCTTACAGGGTACGGTGAACACTGAAGCTTTCTTT.

The V call is TRBV5-1, the J call TRBJ2-7, with 7 bases lining up with TRBD2. V was clipped by 4 bases and J by 5 bases; unmatched bases: 6. There are 13 residues in the CDR3. Germline lookup yields CDR1 SGHRS and CDR2 YFSETQ. The CDR3 DNA is TGCGCCAGCAGCATCGGACTAGACCACGAGCAGTACTTC. It codes for CASSIGLDHEQYF.

The chain combines TRBV6-6 with TRBJ1-5; 7 bases align to TRBD1. Germline V gene sequence: CDR1 MNHNY, CDR2 SVGAGI (reference sequence). This CDR3 has 16 residues. V lost 2 bases and J lost 0; bases outside the gene matches: 4. In DNA form, the CDR3 reads TGTGCCAGCAGTTACCCTGGGACAGATAGCAATCAGCCCCAGCATTTT. It specifies CASSYPGTDSNQPQHF.

The J gene is TRBJ2-5, the V gene TRBV5-6; tentatively, D is TRBD2 (5 bases). Trimming took 2 bases from V and 4 from J, leaving 18 bases between them. The V gene's germline CDR1 is SGHDT and CDR2 YYEEEE. This CDR3 comprises 16 residues. The CDR3 sequence is CASSFYSAGGAETQYF. CDR3 in DNA: TGTGCCAGCAGCTTCTATAGCGCCGGAGGCGCAGAGACCCAGTACTTC.